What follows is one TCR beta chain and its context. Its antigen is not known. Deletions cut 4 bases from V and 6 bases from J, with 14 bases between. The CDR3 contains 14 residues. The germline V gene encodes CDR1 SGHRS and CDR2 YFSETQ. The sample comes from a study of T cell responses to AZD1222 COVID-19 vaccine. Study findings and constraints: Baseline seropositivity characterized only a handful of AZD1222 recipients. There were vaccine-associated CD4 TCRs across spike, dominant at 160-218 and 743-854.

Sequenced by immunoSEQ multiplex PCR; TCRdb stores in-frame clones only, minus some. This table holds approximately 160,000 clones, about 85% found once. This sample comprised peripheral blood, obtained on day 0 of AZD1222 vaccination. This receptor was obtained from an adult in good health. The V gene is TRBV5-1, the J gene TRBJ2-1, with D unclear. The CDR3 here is CASSPDTGSNEQFF. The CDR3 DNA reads TGCGCCAGCAGCCCCGACACGGGCTCCAATGAGCAGTTCTTC.